This TCR beta chain was sequenced in a study of blood T cell repertoires in COVID-19. The wider study: Sites in the United States, Italy and Spain provided acute and convalescent COVID-19 samples.

The CDR3 consists of 15 residues. Germline lookup yields CDR1 KGHDR and CDR2 SFDVKD. V lost 3 bases and J lost 4; bases outside the gene matches: 4. Sequenced by immunoSEQ multiplex PCR; TCRdb stores in-frame clones only, minus some. This table has 90,000 or so clones, about nine tenths appearing once. The sample holds one count of this clone. The clonotype was recovered from a man aged 55-75 years with COVID-19, enrolled during active disease. Sequenced: peripheral blood. The chain employs TRBV24-1 and TRBJ1-4, with 7 nucleotides matching TRBD1. The CDR3 sequence is CATSDPRDSNEKLFF. CDR3 coding DNA: TGTGCCACCAGTGATCCGCGGGACAGTAATGAAAAACTGTTTTTT.